A selection of T cell receptor beta chains follows, all from one sample in a study of neurological immune-mediated disorders. TCRdb used MiXCR to reprocess the 5' RACE reads, holding one entry per CDR3 protein. The sample has about 38,000 distinct CDR3 sequences, around 5% seen once. Sequencing input: CD4+ T cells from blood. These receptor sequences come from a man aged 18 to 35 in good health. Both conserved end residues are part of each CDR3. A D gene is named only where the DNA matches it firmly. Size is stated for part of the rows, as once, few or many counts, or as a class when the clone is expanded.

size | D | J | V | length | CDR3 | DNA
many | TRBD1 | TRBJ1-3 | TRBV20-1 | 14 | CSARQGARGNTIYF | TGCAGTGCTAGACAGGGGGCGCGAGGAAACACCATATATTTT
many | NA | TRBJ1-5 | TRBV6-1 | 15 | CASSEAGGENQPQHF | TGTGCCAGCAGTGAAGCGGGGGGCGAGAATCAGCCCCAGCATTTT
many | NA | TRBJ2-7 | TRBV7-2 | 16 | CASSWGPGRSSYEQYF | TGTGCCAGCAGCTGGGGGCCGGGACGGAGCTCCTACGAGCAGTACTTC
many | NA | TRBJ1-1 | TRBV12-3/TRBV12-4 | 12 | CASSSVGQEAFF | TGTGCCAGCAGTTCGGTCGGACAGGAAGCTTTCTTT
many | TRBD1 | TRBJ1-2 | TRBV6-5 | 14 | CASGPTGGYYGYTF | TGTGCCAGCGGCCCGACAGGGGGTTACTATGGCTACACCTTC
many | NA | TRBJ1-1 | TRBV18 | 14 | CASSPTDKYTEAFF | TGTGCCAGCTCGCCTACCGATAAGTACACTGAAGCTTTCTTT
many | NA | TRBJ1-1 | TRBV6-5 | 15 | CASSYSISMNTEAFF | TGTGCCAGCAGTTACTCGATATCTATGAACACTGAAGCTTTCTTT
many | NA | TRBJ1-5 | TRBV20-1 | 13 | CSARGSQNQPQHF | TGCAGTGCTAGAGGCAGCCAAAATCAGCCCCAGCATTTT
many | TRBD1 | TRBJ1-2 | TRBV11-2 | 17 | CASSLDGIAGGNYGYTF | TGTGCCAGCAGCTTAGATGGTATTGCAGGGGGAAACTATGGCTACACCTTC
medium-sized | TRBD1 | TRBJ1-1 | TRBV12-3/TRBV12-4 | 13 | CASRQTTGGEAFF | TGTGCCAGCAGACAAACGACAGGGGGTGAAGCTTTCTTT
many | NA | TRBJ2-1 | TRBV6-5 | 17 | CASSYSPQGNSYNEQFF | TGTGCCAGCAGTTACTCTCCTCAGGGGAACTCCTACAATGAGCAGTTCTTC
many | TRBD1 | TRBJ1-4 | TRBV11-2 | 14 | CASSPGQGREKLFF | TGTGCCAGCAGCCCCGGACAGGGGCGGGAAAAACTGTTTTTT
many | NA | TRBJ1-2 | TRBV7-2 | 13 | CASSFAVNYGYTF | TGTGCCAGCAGCTTTGCCGTTAACTATGGCTACACCTTC
many | NA | TRBJ2-3 | TRBV12-3/TRBV12-4 | 15 | CASSLYEGTSDTQYF | TGTGCCAGCAGCCTCTACGAAGGGACATCAGATACGCAGTATTTT
many | NA | TRBJ1-4 | TRBV10-1 | 11 | CASSDGEKLFF | TGCGCCAGCAGTGATGGTGAAAAACTGTTTTTT
many | TRBD1 | TRBJ1-5 | TRBV5-6 | 16 | CASSLYLGTGSQPQHF | TGTGCCAGCAGCTTATATCTCGGGACAGGGAGTCAGCCCCAGCATTTT
many | NA | TRBJ1-3 | TRBV29-1 | 13 | CSVAQEAGNTIYF | TGCAGCGTCGCCCAGGAGGCTGGAAACACCATATATTTT
many | NA | TRBJ2-1 | TRBV7-2 | 16 | CASRPQPGSSYNEQFF | TGTGCCAGCAGACCCCAACCAGGAAGCTCCTACAATGAGCAGTTCTTC
NA | TRBD1 | TRBJ2-7 | TRBV5-4 | 17 | CASSFGGLTGGTYEQYF | TGTGCCAGCAGCTTCGGGGGCCTGACAGGGGGCACCTACGAGCAGTACTTC
many | TRBD2 | TRBJ2-5 | TRBV6-6 | 14 | CASSTQGGQETQYF | TGTGCCAGCAGCACCCAGGGAGGGCAAGAGACCCAGTACTTC
many | NA | TRBJ2-3 | TRBV6-2/TRBV6-3 | 16 | CASSYPETPSTDTQYF | TGTGCCAGCAGTTACCCCGAGACACCTAGCACAGATACGCAGTATTTT
many | NA | TRBJ2-1 | TRBV11-2 | 18 | CASSLRRDRKGGRNEQFF | TGTGCCAGCAGCCTGCGCCGGGACAGGAAAGGCGGGAGGAATGAGCAGTTCTTC
many | TRBD1 | TRBJ2-3 | TRBV5-1 | 15 | CASSAGQVLTDTQYF | TGCGCCAGCAGCGCCGGACAGGTCCTCACAGATACGCAGTATTTT
many | NA | TRBJ2-3 | TRBV5-4 | 16 | CASSPSWGISTDTQYF | TGTGCCAGCAGCCCCTCTTGGGGGATTAGCACAGATACGCAGTATTTT
many | TRBD1 | TRBJ1-1 | TRBV5-6 | 14 | CASSFGTGIPEAFF | TGTGCCAGCAGCTTCGGGACAGGGATTCCTGAAGCTTTCTTT
many | NA | TRBJ2-1 | TRBV7-2 | 16 | CASSLEGSASYNEQFF | TGTGCCAGCAGCTTAGAGGGGTCCGCCTCCTACAATGAGCAGTTCTTC
many | NA | TRBJ2-1 | TRBV20-1 | 13 | CSARHPTHNEQFF | TGCAGTGCTAGACACCCCACCCACAATGAGCAGTTCTTC
many | TRBD1 | TRBJ2-1 | TRBV11-2 | 15 | CASSSGQGPYNEQFF | TGTGCCAGCAGCTCTGGACAGGGCCCGTACAATGAGCAGTTCTTC
many | NA | TRBJ2-5 | TRBV4-1 | 20 | CASSQDYWGGGDSFGETQYF | TGCGCCAGCAGCCAAGATTATTGGGGAGGGGGCGATTCTTTTGGGGAGACCCAGTACTTC
many | TRBD1 | TRBJ1-2 | TRBV24-1 | 15 | CATSDPAQGADGYTF | TGTGCCACCAGTGATCCGGCCCAGGGGGCAGATGGCTACACCTTC
many | NA | TRBJ2-7 | TRBV11-2 | 11 | CASGLTYEQYF | TGTGCCAGCGGCCTCACCTACGAGCAGTACTTC
many | NA | TRBJ1-1 | TRBV5-6 | 13 | CASSRRGRTEAFF | TGTGCCAGCAGCCGGCGAGGGCGCACTGAAGCTTTCTTT
many | NA | TRBJ1-1 | TRBV20-1 | 13 | CSLIGHLGTEAFF | TGCAGTTTGATCGGCCATTTGGGCACTGAAGCTTTCTTT
many | NA | TRBJ2-2 | TRBV6-5 | 11 | CASRGSGELFF | TGTGCCAGCAGGGGGAGCGGGGAGCTGTTTTTT
many | TRBD2 | TRBJ2-5 | TRBV9 | 15 | CASSVDPGGWETQYF | TGTGCCAGCAGCGTAGATCCGGGGGGTTGGGAGACCCAGTACTTC
many | NA | TRBJ2-3 | TRBV9 | 15 | CASSVGLLLGDTQYF | TGTGCCAGCAGCGTTGGGCTTTTATTGGGAGATACGCAGTATTTT
few | TRBD1 | TRBJ2-5 | TRBV20-1 | 14 | CSATGTGDQETQYF | TGCAGTGCTACCGGGACAGGAGACCAAGAGACCCAGTACTTC
NA | TRBD1 | TRBJ2-7 | TRBV18 | 15 | CASSRQGSMEYEQYF | TGTGCCAGCTCACGACAGGGAAGTATGGAGTACGAGCAGTACTTC
many | NA | TRBJ2-2 | TRBV10-3 | 16 | CAISGNRDTNTGELFF | TGTGCCATCAGTGGGAACAGGGATACGAACACCGGGGAGCTGTTTTTT
many | TRBD2 | TRBJ2-7 | TRBV7-2 | 15 | CASSRQPSGAYEQYF | TGTGCCAGCAGCCGGCAGCCTAGCGGGGCTTACGAGCAGTACTTC
many | TRBD1 | TRBJ2-1 | TRBV18 | 16 | CASSPPGTVASNEQFF | TGTGCCAGCTCACCACCAGGGACAGTAGCCAGCAATGAGCAGTTCTTC
NA | NA | TRBJ1-1 | TRBV7-2 | 14 | CASSFGRSNTEAFF | TGTGCCAGCAGCTTTGGAAGGTCGAACACTGAAGCTTTCTTT
NA | NA | TRBJ1-5 | TRBV6-6 | 17 | CASSWGPLGDGNQPQHF | TGTGCCAGCAGTTGGGGACCCTTGGGAGATGGCAATCAGCCCCAGCATTTT